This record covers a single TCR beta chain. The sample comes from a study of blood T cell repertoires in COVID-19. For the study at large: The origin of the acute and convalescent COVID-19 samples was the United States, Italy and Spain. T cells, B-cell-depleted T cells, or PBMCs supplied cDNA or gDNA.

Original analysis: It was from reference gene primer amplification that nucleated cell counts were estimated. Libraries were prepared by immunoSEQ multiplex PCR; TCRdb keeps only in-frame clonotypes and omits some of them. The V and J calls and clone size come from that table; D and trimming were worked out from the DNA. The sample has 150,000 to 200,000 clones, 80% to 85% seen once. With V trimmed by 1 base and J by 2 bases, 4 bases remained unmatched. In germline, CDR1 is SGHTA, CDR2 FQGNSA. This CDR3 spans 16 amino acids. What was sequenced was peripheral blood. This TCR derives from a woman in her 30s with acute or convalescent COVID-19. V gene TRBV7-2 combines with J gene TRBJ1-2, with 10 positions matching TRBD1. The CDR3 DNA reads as TGTGCCAGCAGCTTAGGCCCGGGACAGGGGAACTATGGCTACACCTTC. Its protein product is CASSLGPGQGNYGYTF.